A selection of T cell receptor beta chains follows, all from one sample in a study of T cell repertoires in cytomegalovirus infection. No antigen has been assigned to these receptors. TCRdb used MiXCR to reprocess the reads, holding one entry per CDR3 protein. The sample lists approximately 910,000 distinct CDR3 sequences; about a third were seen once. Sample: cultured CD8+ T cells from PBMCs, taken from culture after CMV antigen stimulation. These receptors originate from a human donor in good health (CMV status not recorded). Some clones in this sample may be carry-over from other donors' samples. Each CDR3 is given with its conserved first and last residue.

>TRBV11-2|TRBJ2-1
CASADSGLAGGPLWDEQFF
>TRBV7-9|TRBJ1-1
CASIFPFTSLPLENTEAFF
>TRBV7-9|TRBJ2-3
CASSEISSGGYDTDTQYF
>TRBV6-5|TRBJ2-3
CASSSTGPLPTDTQYF
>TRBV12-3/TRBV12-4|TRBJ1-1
CANSLGGRDTEAFF
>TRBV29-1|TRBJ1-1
CSLQGSYGRATEAFF
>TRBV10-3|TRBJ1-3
CAISEGRGSGNTIYF
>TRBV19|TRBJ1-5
CASSMFHSNQPQHF
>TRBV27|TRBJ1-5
CASSLAGGGIYSNQPQHF
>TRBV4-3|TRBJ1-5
CASSAGTGRNQPQHF
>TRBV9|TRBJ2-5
CASSRRGGPQETQYF
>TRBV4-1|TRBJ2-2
CASSQDRGRGGELFF
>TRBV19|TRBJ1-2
CASSIDSGGPISCTF
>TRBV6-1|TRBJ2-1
CASSELAGAIINNEQFF
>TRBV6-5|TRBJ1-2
CASSYSSKWGYTF
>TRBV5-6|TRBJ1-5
CASSFGTAVVQPQHF
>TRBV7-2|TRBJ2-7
CASSLFRGNEQYF
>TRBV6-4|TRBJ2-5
CASSDSPETQYF
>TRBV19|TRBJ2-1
CASSSSDNKDYNEQFF
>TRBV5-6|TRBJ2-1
CASSSGPEQFF
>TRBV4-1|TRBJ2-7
CASSPGLANEQYF
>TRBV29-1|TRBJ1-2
CSVEYSREKNYGYTF
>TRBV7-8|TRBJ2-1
CASSLDRSSGGGDEQFF
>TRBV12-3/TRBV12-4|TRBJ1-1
CASSWAPGHTNEAFF